Listed here is a single T cell receptor (beta chain). Its antigen is as yet unknown. This sample stems from a study of a mutant IDH1 vaccine in newly diagnosed glioma. The method was immunoSEQ multiplex PCR; TCRdb's version includes in-frame clones alone and lacks a portion of them. The table lists about 69,000 clones, 85% to 90% of them singletons. Indicated time point: week 35, safety follow-up. Every vaccination contained 300 ug of the mutant IDH1 20-mer peptide and was paired with topical imiquimod. Looked up from germline, CDR1 is MNHNS and CDR2 is SASEGT. Between the trimmed V and J ends, which lost 2 bases and 5 bases, there was a span of 12 bases. The CDR3 length is 14 residues. Study-level results: Whatever changes occurred in top peripheral T cell clonotypes seemed unrelated to pseudoprogression.

The chain joins TRBV6-1 to TRBJ1-2; D unclear. The source is a man younger than 40 with glioma. This specimen consisted of PBMCs, obtained from a glioma patient whose treatment included an IDH1 peptide vaccine. Here the CDR3 reads CASSELSLLYGYTF. The DNA for the CDR3 is TGTGCCAGCAGTGAACTGAGTCTTTTATATGGCTACACCTTC.